Below are 28 T cell receptor beta chains sequenced from a single sample in a study of blood T cell repertoires in COVID-19 (dated by TCRdb to 2018 to 2021). Library preparation employed the immunoSEQ multiplex PCR assay. This is the immuneACCESS table as TCRdb keeps it, with only in-frame sequences that have V and J called. A part of the clones is gone; compared with another copy, unresolved V genes explain less than half, and the rest is unexplained. Present in this sample are over 250,000 clones, approximately 89% of which were seen just once. The top ten clonotypes cover 9.5% to 15% of the sample. The sample taken for sequencing was peripheral blood. The receptor set was obtained from a woman aged 60-75 years with acute or convalescent COVID-19.

The chain carries TRBV2 and TRBJ1-5; no clear D. This CDR3 has 15 amino acids. V was clipped by 0 bases and J by 5 bases, with 11 bases between them. Germline CDR1 is SNHLY and CDR2 is FYNNEI. CDR3 protein: CASSEAPGRYQPQHF. The CDR3 DNA follows: TGTGCCAGCAGTGAAGCGCCGGGTAGGTATCAGCCCCAGCATTTT.

The chain couples TRBV10-3 to TRBJ1-2; D perhaps matches TRBD1 (5 bases). Looked up from germline, CDR1 is ENHRY and CDR2 is SYGVKD. V was shortened by 7 bases and J by 5 bases, with 17 bases between the two germline ends. This CDR3 has 14 residues. The CDR3 sequence: CAINDSPRSYGYTF. In DNA, the CDR3 is TGTGCCATCAATGACAGCCCCCGGAGTTATGGCTACACCTTC.

This clone was seen only once. The chain uses TRBV4-1 and TRBJ2-7; D is perhaps TRBD2 (5 bases). Trimming took 1 base from V and 6 from J, leaving 13 bases between them. The CDR3 is 14 residues long. Per germline, CDR1 MGHRA and CDR2 YSYEKL. In nucleotides, the CDR3 is TGCGCCAGCAGCCAAGGGGAGACTATAATCGAGCAGTACTTC. The encoded protein is CASSQGETIIEQYF.

The count of this clone is one. The genes are TRBV27 and TRBJ2-3; D not certain. Germline V gene data show CDR1 as MNHEY and CDR2 as SMNVEV (reference sequence). Trimming took 2 bases from V and 0 from J, leaving 9 bases between them. This CDR3 has 15 residues. CDR3 amino acids: CASSLRQASTDTQYF. As DNA, the CDR3 is TGTGCCAGCAGTTTACGGCAGGCTAGCACAGATACGCAGTATTTT.

The V gene is TRBV19, the J gene TRBJ2-3, with 7 bases identical to TRBD2. Germline loops: CDR1 LNHDA, CDR2 SQIVND (reference sequence). V dropped 1 base and J dropped 3; count of bases not matched to a gene: 7. The CDR3 runs to 16 residues. CDR3 residues: CASSIAGGVVTDTQYF. The CDR3 DNA sequence: TGTGCCAGTAGTATAGCTGGGGGGGTCGTAACAGATACGCAGTATTTT.

This chain uses TRBV28 with TRBJ1-5; D unresolved. This CDR3 spans 12 amino acids. In germline, CDR1 is MDHEN, CDR2 SYDVKM. Trimming shortened V by 5 bases and J by 7 bases, and 9 bases separated the two germline ends. The CDR3 region is CASSEGSQPQHF. In DNA form, the CDR3 reads TGTGCCAGCAGTGAGGGTTCCCAGCCCCAGCATTTT.

This chain connects TRBV6-5 to TRBJ2-3, with 7 bases that match TRBD2. The V gene's germline CDR1 is MNHEY and CDR2 SVGAGI. Trimming removed 6 bases from V and 15 bases from J; junction bases left unmatched: 15. This CDR3 region has 13 residues. The CDR3, as DNA: TGTGCCAGCAGCTTTTCCAGCGGGACTACGCTCTATTTT. Encoded protein: CASSFSSGTTLYF.

The chain couples TRBV7-3 to TRBJ2-5, with 7 bases lining up with TRBD1. Germline V CDR1 and CDR2: SGHTA, FQGTGA. The CDR3 totals 15 residues. Trimming removed 5 bases from V and 0 bases from J; junction bases left unmatched: 6. CDR3 nucleotides: TGTGCCAGCAGCCTAAACAGGGGATACCAAGAGACCCAGTACTTC. Protein: CASSLNRGYQETQYF.

The rearrangement joins TRBV28 to TRBJ2-4, with a tentative D call TRBD2 (6 bases). Between the trimmed V and J ends, which lost 5 bases and 5 bases, there was a span of 16 bases. CDR3 length: 15 amino acids. CDR1 is MDHEN, CDR2 SYDVKM, per germline. CDR3 in amino acids: CASSPAGGMQNIQYF. The CDR3 bases are TGTGCCAGCAGTCCCGCCGGAGGGATGCAAAACATTCAGTACTTC.

The chain carries TRBV5-1 and TRBJ1-4, with TRBD1 matching 10 bases. Germline CDR1 reads SGHRS; CDR2 reads YFSETQ. V trimming: 3 bases; J trimming: 3 bases; junction bases outside the gene matches: 11. The CDR3 consists of 18 residues. CDR3 loop: CASSSGQGGRLANEKLFF. The CDR3 DNA reads as TGCGCCAGCAGCTCTGGACAGGGGGGGAGGCTGGCTAATGAAAAACTGTTTTTT.

The V and J genes are TRBV3-1 (or the pseudogene TRBV3-2) and TRBJ2-1; TRBD2 matches 10 bases. The CDR3 extends over 16 amino acids. Germline trimming cut 5 bases from V and 2 bases from J; bases unmatched to any gene: 6. The germline gives CDR1 LGHDT, CDR2 YNNKEL (reference sequence). CDR3 sequence reads: CASSSGRADTYNEQFF. CDR3 bases: TGTGCCAGCAGCAGCGGGAGGGCCGACACCTACAATGAGCAGTTCTTC.

This sequence joins TRBV7-8 and TRBJ2-7; a possible D gene is TRBD2 (6 bases). The V and J ends lost 3 bases and 2 bases respectively, with 11 bases between them. The CDR3 length is 14 residues. The germline V gene encodes CDR1 SGHVS and CDR2 FQNEAQ. CDR3 in DNA: TGTGCCAGCAGCTTCGTCAGGACTACCTACGAGCAGTACTTC. Its translation: CASSFVRTTYEQYF.

The chain is built from TRBV5-3 and TRBJ2-4; a possible D gene is TRBD1 (5 bases). TRBV5-3 qualifies as an ORF whose function is uncertain. The CDR3 totals 13 residues. V was clipped by 4 bases and J by 6 bases, with 11 bases between them. In DNA, the CDR3 is TGTGCCAGAAGCGTGGGTGGGGCAAACATTCAGTACTTC. As protein: CARSVGGANIQYF.

V gene TRBV27 combines with J gene TRBJ1-1, with TRBD1 matching over 8 bases. Germline trimming cut 5 bases from V and 6 bases from J; bases unmatched to any gene: 14. Germline V gene data show CDR1 as MNHEY and CDR2 as SMNVEV (reference sequence). This CDR3 has 16 amino acids. The CDR3 here is CASSPGTGILYAEAFF. CDR3 DNA: TGTGCCAGCAGTCCGGGGACAGGCATTCTCTACGCTGAAGCTTTCTTT.

The J gene is TRBJ1-2, the V gene TRBV9; the D gene is possibly TRBD1 (6 bases). Germline CDR1 reads SGDLS; CDR2 reads YYNGEE. The CDR3 has 13 residues. V was cut by 4 bases and J by 2 bases, with 9 bases left in between. CDR3 DNA sequence: TGTGCCAGCAGCATCGACAGGAACTATGGCTACACCTTC. Protein: CASSIDRNYGYTF.

The chain combines TRBV13 with TRBJ2-1; 8 bases match TRBD1. Trimming cost V 4 bases and J 4 bases; bases outside gene matches: 9. CDR3 length equals 16 residues. Per the germline V gene, CDR1 is PRHDT and CDR2 is FYEKMQ (reference sequence). The CDR3 spells CASSSSDRVAYNEQFF. CDR3 sequence (DNA): TGTGCCAGCAGCTCCTCGGACAGGGTGGCTTACAATGAGCAGTTCTTC.

This clone was seen only a few times. V gene TRBV6-5 combines with J gene TRBJ1-5, with a weak D call TRBD1 (5 bases). The germline CDR1 and CDR2 sequences are MNHEY and SVGAGI. The CDR3 sequence is 13 residues long. Between the trimmed V and J ends, which lost 6 bases and 7 bases, there was a span of 13 bases. CDR3 in amino acids: CASSFDRTQPQHF. CDR3 in DNA: TGTGCCAGCAGCTTTGACAGAACCCAGCCCCAGCATTTT.

The V and J genes are TRBV18 and TRBJ1-6; no clear D. Germline loops: CDR1 KGHSH, CDR2 LQKENI. V dropped 3 bases and J dropped 7 bases, with 16 bases sitting between them. There are 16 residues in the CDR3. The CDR3 protein is CASSPSVVGGNSPLHF. CDR3 sequence (DNA): TGTGCCAGCTCACCCTCGGTTGTGGGCGGGAATTCACCCCTCCACTTT.

The rearrangement joins TRBV5-6 to TRBJ1-2; no definite D call. This CDR3 comprises 17 residues. Per the germline V gene, CDR1 is SGHDT and CDR2 is YYEEEE. Trimming removed 4 bases at V and 0 bases at J, with 19 bases between. The CDR3 is CASSLASVGRANYGYTF. CDR3 DNA sequence: TGTGCCAGCAGCCTCGCGTCGGTGGGCCGAGCTAACTATGGCTACACCTTC.

The J gene is TRBJ1-1, the V gene TRBV28, with TRBD1 matching 8 bases. Germline-derived CDR1 and CDR2 are MDHEN and SYDVKM. CDR3 length: 14 residues. V trimming: 2 bases; J trimming: 11 bases; junction bases outside the gene matches: 10. The CDR3 sequence is CASSLGYGQGMAFF. The CDR3 DNA sequence: TGTGCCAGCAGTTTAGGCTATGGACAGGGAATGGCTTTCTTT.

The V and J genes are TRBV5-8 and TRBJ1-1, with D uncertain. This CDR3 spans 15 amino acids. Germline loops: CDR1 SGHTS, CDR2 YDEGEE. V dropped 0 bases and J dropped 2 bases, with 11 bases sitting between them. The CDR3: CASSLVGILNTEAFF. The CDR3 DNA follows: TGTGCCAGCAGCTTGGTGGGCATTCTCAACACTGAAGCTTTCTTT.

The rearrangement uses TRBV5-6 and TRBJ2-7, with D perhaps TRBD1 (6 bases). V lost 3 bases to trimming and J lost 3 bases, with 22 bases between them. The CDR3 totals 17 residues. Germline V gene sequence: CDR1 SGHDT, CDR2 YYEEEE. In DNA form, the CDR3 reads TGTGCCAGCAGCTCTACCTACAGGGATTCTCTATACTACGAGCAGTACTTC. Translation: CASSSTYRDSLYYEQYF.

This clone was seen only a few times. This chain joins TRBV2 and TRBJ2-1, with TRBD2 matching 12 bases. With 3 bases clipped from V and 9 bases from J, the junction kept 6 bases outside the gene matches. From germline, CDR1 is SNHLY and CDR2 FYNNEI. The CDR3 runs 15 residues. The CDR3 bases are TGTGCCAGCAGTGAGCTAGCGGGGGGGCCTACTGAGCAGTTCTTC. Protein: CASSELAGGPTEQFF.

This clone was observed a single time. The V call is TRBV2, the J call TRBJ2-3; TRBD1 matches at 8 bases. V gave up 3 bases and J gave up 0 bases; unmatched junction bases: 2. The length of the CDR3 is 15 residues. CDR1 SNHLY and CDR2 FYNNEI come from the germline V gene. The CDR3 is CASSDRTGSTDTQYF. For the CDR3, the DNA is TGTGCCAGCAGTGACAGGACAGGGAGCACAGATACGCAGTATTTT.

The chain combines TRBV6-1 with TRBJ2-5, with 13 bases fitting TRBD2. The CDR3 consists of 17 residues. V dropped 0 bases and J dropped 4; count of bases not matched to a gene: 5. Germline V gene data show CDR1 as MNHNS and CDR2 as SASEGT. CDR3 loop: CASSEALAGGSGETQYF. For the CDR3, the DNA is TGTGCCAGCAGTGAAGCACTAGCGGGAGGGTCCGGAGAGACCCAGTACTTC.

The rearrangement joins TRBV6-1 to TRBJ2-1; TRBD2 matches 7 bases. After removal of 2 bases from V and 5 bases from J, the junction contained 0 bases not matched to a gene. Germline CDR1 is MNHNS and CDR2 is SASEGT. The CDR3 spans 13 residues. In DNA form, the CDR3 reads TGTGCCAGCAGTGAAAGCGGGAACAATGAGCAGTTCTTC. It translates to CASSESGNNEQFF.

The rearrangement links TRBV19 to TRBJ2-7; 9 bases agree with TRBD1. CDR1 is LNHDA, CDR2 SQIVND, per germline (reference sequence). The CDR3 is 14 residues long. Losses at the gene ends were 4 bases for V and 5 bases for J; bases not matched to a gene: 6. CDR3 loop: CASSKWDRVNEQYF. DNA of the CDR3: TGTGCCAGTAGTAAGTGGGACAGGGTCAACGAGCAGTACTTC. Variable domain in full (rest from reference TRBV19 and TRBJ2-7): DGGITQSPKYLFRKEGQNVTLSCEQNLNHDAMYWYRQDPGQGLRLIYYSQIVNDFQKGDIAEGYSVSREKKESFPLTVTSAQKNPTAFYLCASSKWDRVNEQYFGPGTRLTVT.

The chain joins TRBV19 to TRBJ1-4; tentative D call: TRBD1 (6 bases). This CDR3 spans 14 amino acids. CDR1 is LNHDA, CDR2 SQIVND, per germline (reference sequence). Trimming shortened V by 3 bases and J by 7 bases, and 12 bases separated the two germline ends. CDR3 in DNA: TGTGCCAGTAGTATGCCAGGGGTTGGTGAAAAACTGTTTTTT. Translating it yields CASSMPGVGEKLFF.